This TCR beta chain came from a study of blood T cell repertoires in COVID-19. On the study more broadly: Sites in the United States, Italy and Spain provided acute and convalescent COVID-19 samples.

The authors' processing: Amplification from reference gene primers served as the basis for estimated nucleated cell counts. TCRdb's table, derived via immunoSEQ multiplex PCR, lists solely in-frame clones and lacks some. From that table come the V and J calls and clone size; the DNA was used to work out D and trimming. The sample has roughly 330,000 clones, roughly 86% seen once. Trimming took 4 bases from V and 15 from J; bases not matched to a gene: 5. The CDR3 extends over 11 amino acids. The germline V gene encodes CDR1 SEHNR and CDR2 FQNEAQ (reference sequence). In assigning cohorts, the study relied on participant-reported clinical history. Recovered status applied to Cohort 3 donors who had two consecutive negative PCRs. It also applied to those with clearance or with symptom resolution.

This clonotype was sampled from a woman aged 25 to 45 who had recovered from COVID-19. Sequences were obtained from PBMCs or T cells enriched from blood (not recorded which). The J gene is TRBJ1-4, the V gene TRBV7-9, with 7 bases aligning to TRBD1. In DNA, the CDR3 is TGTGCCAGCAGCTCGGACAGGATATTGTTTTTT. Residues: CASSSDRILFF. Based on the CDR3 plus reference TRBV7-9 and TRBJ1-4, the full variable domain is DTGVSQNPRHKITKRGQNVTFRCDPISEHNRLYWYRQTLGQGPEFLTYFQNEAQLEKSRLLSDRFSAERPKGSFSTLEIQRTEQGDSAMYLCASSSDRILFFGSGTQLSVL.